This T cell receptor beta chain was recovered during a study of identical twins. Study findings and constraints: Possibly, invariant MAIT and iNKT cells partly confounded zero-insertion analyses. The more abundant beta clonotypes in cord blood had fewer insertions, and memory repertoires did not show this.

The CDR3 runs 13 residues. Germline CDR1 reads DFQATT; CDR2 reads SNEGSKA (reference sequence). V lost 5 bases, J lost 5 bases, and 13 bases lay in between. Turning to this clonotype: Its specificity is not known.

Carrying unique molecular identifiers, the cDNA also gained a universal primer site through template switching. One entry per CDR3 protein, called by TCRdb with MiXCR from the 5' RACE reads. This table holds approximately 1.8 million distinct CDR3 sequences, roughly 35% found once. The receptor's source is a newborn girl in good health. The material sequenced was cord blood. V and J are TRBV20-1 and TRBJ2-1, with D possibly being TRBD2 (6 bases). The CDR3 region is CSAAEGGHNEQFF. The CDR3 region has the DNA TGCAGTGCTGCGGAGGGCGGCCACAATGAGCAGTTCTTC.